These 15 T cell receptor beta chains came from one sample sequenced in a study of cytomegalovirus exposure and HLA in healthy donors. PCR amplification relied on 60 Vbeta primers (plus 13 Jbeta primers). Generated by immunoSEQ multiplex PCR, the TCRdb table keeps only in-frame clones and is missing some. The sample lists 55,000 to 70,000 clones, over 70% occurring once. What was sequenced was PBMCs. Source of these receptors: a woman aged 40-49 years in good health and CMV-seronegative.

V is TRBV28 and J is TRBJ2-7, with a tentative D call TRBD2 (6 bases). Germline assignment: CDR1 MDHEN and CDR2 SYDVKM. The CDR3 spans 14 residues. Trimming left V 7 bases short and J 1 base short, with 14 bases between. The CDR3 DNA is TGTGCCAGCATTCCCCCCGGGGGTTCCTACGAGCAGTACTTC. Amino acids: CASIPPGGSYEQYF.

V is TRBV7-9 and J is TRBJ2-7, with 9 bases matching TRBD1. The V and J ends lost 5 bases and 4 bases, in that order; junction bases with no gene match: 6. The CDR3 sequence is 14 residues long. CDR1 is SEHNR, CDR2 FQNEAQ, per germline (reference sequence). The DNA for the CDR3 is TGTGCCAGCAGCGCCCGGGACAGGGCTTACGAGCAGTACTTC. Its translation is CASSARDRAYEQYF.

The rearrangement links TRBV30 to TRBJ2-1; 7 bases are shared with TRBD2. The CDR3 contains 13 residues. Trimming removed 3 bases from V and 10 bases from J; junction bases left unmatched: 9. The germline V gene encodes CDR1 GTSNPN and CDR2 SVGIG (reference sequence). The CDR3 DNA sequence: TGTGCCTGGAGCCCATCTAGCGGCCAGGAGCAGTTCTTC. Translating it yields CAWSPSSGQEQFF.

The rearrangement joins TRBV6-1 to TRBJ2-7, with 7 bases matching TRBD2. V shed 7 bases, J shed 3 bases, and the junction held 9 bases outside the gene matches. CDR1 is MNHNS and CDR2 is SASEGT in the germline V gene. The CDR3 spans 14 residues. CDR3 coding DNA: TGTGCCAGCACCACCCCGGGAGGACTCTACGAGCAGTACTTC. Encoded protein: CASTTPGGLYEQYF.

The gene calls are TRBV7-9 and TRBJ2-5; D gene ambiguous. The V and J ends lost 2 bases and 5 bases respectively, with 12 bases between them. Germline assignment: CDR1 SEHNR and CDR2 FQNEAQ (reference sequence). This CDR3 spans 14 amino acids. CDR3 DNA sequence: TGTGCCAGCAGCTTAAGTGAGGCTTGGGAGACCCAGTACTTC. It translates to CASSLSEAWETQYF. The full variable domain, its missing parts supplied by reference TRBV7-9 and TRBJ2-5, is DTGVSQNPRHKITKRGQNVTFRCDPISEHNRLYWYRQTLGQGPEFLTYFQNEAQLEKSRLLSDRFSAERPKGSFSTLEIQRTEQGDSAMYLCASSLSEAWETQYFGPGTRLLVL.

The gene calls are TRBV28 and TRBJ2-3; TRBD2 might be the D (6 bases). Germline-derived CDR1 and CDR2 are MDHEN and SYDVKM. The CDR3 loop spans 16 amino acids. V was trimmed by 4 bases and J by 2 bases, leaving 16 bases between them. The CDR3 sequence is CASSSRRGGVTDTQYF. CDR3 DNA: TGTGCCAGCAGTTCTCGGCGGGGCGGAGTCACAGATACGCAGTATTTT.

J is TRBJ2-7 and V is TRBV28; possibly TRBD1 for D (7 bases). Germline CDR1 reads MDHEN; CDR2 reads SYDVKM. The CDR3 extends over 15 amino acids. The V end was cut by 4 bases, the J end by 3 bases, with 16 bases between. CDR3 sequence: CASSSTGRGDYEQYF. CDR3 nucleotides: TGTGCCAGCAGTTCGACAGGGCGGGGAGACTACGAGCAGTACTTC.

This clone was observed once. In nucleotides, the CDR3 is TGCGCCAGCAGCCCGGGACAGGGCGGAAACACCATATATTTT. It is translated as CASSPGQGGNTIYF. The chain recombines TRBV5-1 with TRBJ1-3, with TRBD1 identical over 9 bases. The V and J ends lost 4 bases and 4 bases, in that order; junction bases with no gene match: 3. The CDR3 is 14 amino acids. Germline CDR1 is SGHRS and CDR2 is YFSETQ. Variable domain in full (rest from reference TRBV5-1 and TRBJ1-3): KAGVTQTPRYLIKTRGQQVTLSCSPISGHRSVSWYQQTPGQGLQFLFEYFSETQRNKGNFPGRFSGRQFSNSRSEMNVSTLELGDSALYLCASSPGQGGNTIYFGEGSWLTVV.

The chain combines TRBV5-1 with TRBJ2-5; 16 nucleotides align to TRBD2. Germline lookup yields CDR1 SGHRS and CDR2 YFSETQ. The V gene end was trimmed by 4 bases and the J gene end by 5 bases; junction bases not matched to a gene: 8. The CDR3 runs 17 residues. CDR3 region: CASSPGLAGGPEETQYF. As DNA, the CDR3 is TGCGCCAGCAGCCCGGGACTAGCGGGAGGGCCCGAGGAGACCCAGTACTTC.

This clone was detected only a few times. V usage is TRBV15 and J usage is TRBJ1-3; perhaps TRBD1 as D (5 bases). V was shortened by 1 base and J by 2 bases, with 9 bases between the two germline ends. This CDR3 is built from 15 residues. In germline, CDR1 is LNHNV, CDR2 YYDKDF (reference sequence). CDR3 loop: CATSRAGAAGNTIYF. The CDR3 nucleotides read TGTGCCACCAGCAGAGCTGGGGCAGCTGGAAACACCATATATTTT.

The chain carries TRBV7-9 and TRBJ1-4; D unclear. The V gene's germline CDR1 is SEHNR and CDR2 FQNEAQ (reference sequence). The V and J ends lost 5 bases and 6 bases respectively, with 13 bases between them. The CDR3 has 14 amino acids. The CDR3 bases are TGTGCCAGCAGCCCCGACACGGTGGATGAAAAACTGTTTTTT. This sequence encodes CASSPDTVDEKLFF.

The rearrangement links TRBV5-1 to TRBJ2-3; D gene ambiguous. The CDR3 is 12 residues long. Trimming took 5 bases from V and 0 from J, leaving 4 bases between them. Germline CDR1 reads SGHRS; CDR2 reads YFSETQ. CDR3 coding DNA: TGCGCCAGCAGGTCAAGCACAGATACGCAGTATTTT. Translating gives CASRSSTDTQYF.

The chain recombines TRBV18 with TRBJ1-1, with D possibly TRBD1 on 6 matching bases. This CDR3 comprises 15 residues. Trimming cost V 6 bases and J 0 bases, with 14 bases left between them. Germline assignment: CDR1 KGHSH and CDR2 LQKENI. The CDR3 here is CASSDRTVMNTEAFF. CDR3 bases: TGTGCCAGCTCCGATCGGACAGTAATGAACACTGAAGCTTTCTTT.

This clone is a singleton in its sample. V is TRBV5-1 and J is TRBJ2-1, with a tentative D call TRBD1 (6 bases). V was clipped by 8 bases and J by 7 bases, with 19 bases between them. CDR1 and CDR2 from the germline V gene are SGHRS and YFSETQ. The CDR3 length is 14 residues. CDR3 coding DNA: TGCGCCAGTAGGGCCCGGGACACTAAAAATGAGCAGTTCTTC. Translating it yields CASRARDTKNEQFF.

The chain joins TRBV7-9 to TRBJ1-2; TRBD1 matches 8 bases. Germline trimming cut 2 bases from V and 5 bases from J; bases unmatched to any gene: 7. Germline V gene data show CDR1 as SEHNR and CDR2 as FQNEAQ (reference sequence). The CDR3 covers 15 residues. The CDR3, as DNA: TGTGCCAGCAGCTTAATGGACAGGGAGGGTTATGGCTACACCTTC. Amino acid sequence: CASSLMDREGYGYTF.